The 30 T cell receptor beta chains below come from one sample, sequenced in a study of Ad26.COV2.S vaccination and SARS-CoV-2 variants. Treatment noted: 15 to 20 received Ad26.COV2.S at low or high dose, single or two shots; about 5 received placebo; per-sample allocation not given. Day 63 after the first vaccine or placebo injection was the time point for sampling. Repertoires were generated with immunoSEQ multiplex PCR, while TCRdb's copy carries only in-frame clones and drops some. The data show about 440,000 clones, with roughly 87% seen just once and approximately 4.3% held by the top ten. This material consisted of peripheral blood, taken in a trial of Ad26.COV2.S vaccine versus placebo. These receptors were taken from a person aged 18 to 59 who received the Ad26.COV2.S COVID-19 vaccine or a placebo.

The DNA for the CDR3 is TGTGCCAGCAGTTCGTTAGCGGCCTCCTACAATGAGCAGTTCTTC. Residues: CASSSLAASYNEQFF. The J gene is TRBJ2-1, the V gene TRBV28, with a possible D match to TRBD2 (6 bases). This CDR3 spans 15 amino acids. Per the germline V gene, CDR1 is MDHEN and CDR2 is SYDVKM. V was shortened by 4 bases and J by 0 bases, with 10 bases between the two germline ends.

This clone was seen a handful of times. The V call is TRBV7-2, the J call TRBJ2-7; D may be TRBD1 or TRBD2 (5 bases each). CDR1 and CDR2 (germline): SGHTA, FQGNSA. Trimming took off 3 bases at V and 4 bases at J, with 16 bases between the two ends. The CDR3 sequence is 15 residues long. The CDR3 bases are TGTGCCAGCAGCTTGGCGTCCGGGGCCAGATACGAGCAGTACTTC. This codes for CASSLASGARYEQYF.

The chain has TRBV6-2 or TRBV6-3 and TRBJ1-1, with unresolved D. V lost 2 bases, J lost 0 bases, and 13 bases lay in between. The CDR3 is made up of 16 amino acids. Per germline, CDR1 MNHEY and CDR2 SVGEGT. The CDR3 bases are TGTGCCAGCAGTTACGGACCCTTGGCTCTGAACACTGAAGCTTTCTTT. It translates to CASSYGPLALNTEAFF.

V gene TRBV6-2 or TRBV6-3 combines with J gene TRBJ2-5; a possible D gene is TRBD1 (5 bases). CDR1 is MNHEY, CDR2 SVGEGT, per germline. Between the trimmed V and J ends, which lost 4 bases and 7 bases, there was a span of 16 bases. The CDR3 spans 14 residues. CDR3 coding DNA: TGTGCCAGCAGTTCGCGACAGCCTAGGTGGACCCAGTACTTC. It translates to CASSSRQPRWTQYF.

The J gene is TRBJ2-5, the V gene TRBV15; TRBD1 might be the D (6 bases). Trimming took 6 bases from V and 4 from J, leaving 18 bases between them. The CDR3 length is 15 residues. CDR1 is LNHNV, CDR2 YYDKDF, per germline (reference sequence). The CDR3 region is CATRPTTGILETQYF. CDR3 sequence (DNA): TGTGCCACCAGACCCACAACAGGGATCTTAGAGACCCAGTACTTC.

CDR3 sequence: CASSARDSLNNYGYTF. As DNA, the CDR3 is TGTGCCAGCAGCGCTAGGGACAGCCTAAATAACTATGGCTACACCTTC. The genes are TRBV9 and TRBJ1-2; the match to TRBD1 covers 7 bases. Germline CDR1 SGDLS, CDR2 YYNGEE. Unmatched junction bases numbered 9, after V lost 3 bases and J lost 1 base. The CDR3 runs to 16 residues.

The chain carries TRBV7-6 and TRBJ2-2, with D possibly matching TRBD1 (5 bases). The germline V gene has CDR1 SGHVS and CDR2 FNYEAQ. With 2 bases removed from V and 0 bases from J, the gap between germline ends came to 13 bases. The CDR3 is made up of 17 amino acids. CDR3 sequence (DNA): TGTGCCAGCAGCTTAACCACAGGCAGGGCGAACACCGGGGAGCTGTTTTTT. Protein sequence: CASSLTTGRANTGELFF. The full variable domain, completed using reference TRBV7-6 and TRBJ2-2, is GAGVSQSPRYKVTKRGQDVALRCDPISGHVSLYWYRQALGQGPEFLTYFNYEAQQDKSGLPNDRFSAERPEGSISTLTIQRTEQRDSAMYRCASSLTTGRANTGELFFGEGSRLTVL.

This clone was observed a few times. The chain uses TRBV19 and TRBJ2-1; TRBD2 agrees at 7 bases. This CDR3 has 15 amino acids. Per germline, CDR1 LNHDA and CDR2 SQIVND (reference sequence). V lost 6 bases and J lost 0; bases outside the gene matches: 5. The chain's CDR3 is CASRMGGSSYNEQFF. The CDR3 DNA is TGTGCCAGTAGAATGGGCGGGAGCTCCTACAATGAGCAGTTCTTC.

The chain combines TRBV7-9 with TRBJ1-2; TRBD1 matches at 9 bases. The CDR3 runs 13 residues. The trim removed 8 bases at V and 2 bases at J, leaving 3 bases unmatched. The germline CDR1 and CDR2 sequences are SEHNR and FQNEAQ (reference sequence). For the CDR3, the DNA is TGTGCCAGCCAGGGACAGGGCAACTATGGCTACACCTTC. Its protein product is CASQGQGNYGYTF.

The chain has TRBV19 and TRBJ1-5; D might be TRBD1 (5 bases). Germline V gene data show CDR1 as LNHDA and CDR2 as SQIVND (reference sequence). Trimming cost V 0 bases and J 1 base, with 25 bases left between them. This CDR3 comprises 21 residues. In DNA, the CDR3 is TGTGCCAGTAGTATAGATCGGTCGGGGGACCCTAGGGCCTTAAGCAATCAGCCCCAGCATTTT. This codes for CASSIDRSGDPRALSNQPQHF.

This clone was seen only once. The chain uses TRBV18 and TRBJ2-7; TRBD1 aligns across 8 bases. V dropped 3 bases and J dropped 5; count of bases not matched to a gene: 6. CDR1 and CDR2 (germline): KGHSH, LQKENI. CDR3 length: 14 residues. This CDR3 is CASSPRTGLNEQYF. CDR3 sequence (DNA): TGTGCCAGCTCACCCCGGACAGGGTTAAACGAGCAGTACTTC.

This chain uses TRBV6-5 with TRBJ2-2; D gene ambiguous. The CDR3 totals 13 residues. Germline V gene data show CDR1 as MNHEY and CDR2 as SVGAGI. V was clipped by 0 bases and J by 5 bases, with 4 bases between them. CDR3: CASSYSGTGELFF. The CDR3 nucleotides are TGTGCCAGCAGTTACTCGGGTACCGGGGAGCTGTTTTTT.

V gene TRBV4-1 combines with J gene TRBJ2-2; D is undetermined. The CDR3 loop spans 14 amino acids. The ends were cut back, 0 bases at V and 4 bases at J, with 6 bases in the middle. Germline CDR1 MGHRA, CDR2 YSYEKL. CDR3 nucleotides: TGCGCCAGCAGCCAAGATGGCGTCACCGGGGAGCTGTTTTTT. Protein: CASSQDGVTGELFF.

This sequence joins TRBV19 and TRBJ1-5, with a weak D call TRBD1 (5 bases). Trimming left V 6 bases short and J 2 bases short, with 17 bases between. The length of the CDR3 is 16 residues. CDR1 is LNHDA and CDR2 is SQIVND in the germline V gene (reference sequence). This CDR3 is CASREQARIRNQPQHF. Written as DNA, the CDR3 is TGTGCCAGTAGGGAACAGGCCAGAATCCGCAATCAGCCCCAGCATTTT. The full variable domain, in which reference TRBV19 and TRBJ1-5 provide the parts outside the CDR3, is DGGITQSPKYLFRKEGQNVTLSCEQNLNHDAMYWYRQDPGQGLRLIYYSQIVNDFQKGDIAEGYSVSREKKESFPLTVTSAQKNPTAFYLCASREQARIRNQPQHFGDGTRLSIL.

The chain recombines TRBV24-1 with TRBJ1-5; no clear D. The CDR3 is 17 amino acids. Trimming removed 5 bases from V and 1 base from J, with 17 bases in between. The germline CDR1 and CDR2 sequences are KGHDR and SFDVKD. As DNA, the CDR3 is TGTGCCACCAGTGGCCATGGAAGGGAGGGAAGCAATCAGCCCCAGCATTTT. The encoded protein is CATSGHGREGSNQPQHF.

Details on this clone: Within the sample, other DNA sequences also encode this same CDR3. This sequence joins TRBV27 and TRBJ2-3, with D perhaps matching TRBD1 (5 bases). Germline lookup yields CDR1 MNHEY and CDR2 SMNVEV (reference sequence). Trimming took off 1 base at V and 6 bases at J, with 8 bases between the two ends. This CDR3 has 13 residues. CDR3: CASSLYPGDTQYF. CDR3 DNA sequence: TGTGCCAGCAGTTTATATCCAGGGGATACGCAGTATTTT.

The V and J genes are TRBV5-6 and TRBJ2-2; possibly TRBD1 for D (6 bases). Germline loops: CDR1 SGHDT, CDR2 YYEEEE. CDR3 length: 15 amino acids. V lost 0 bases, J lost 5 bases, and 11 bases lay in between. CDR3 amino acids: CASSLVGQLTGELFF. The CDR3 nucleotides read TGTGCCAGCAGCTTGGTCGGACAGCTAACCGGGGAGCTGTTTTTT.

The rearrangement uses TRBV5-4 and TRBJ2-3; the D call may be TRBD1 or TRBD2 (5 bases each). The CDR3 has 18 residues. CDR1 is SGHNT, CDR2 YYREEE, per germline (reference sequence). Trimming stripped 4 bases from V and 5 bases from J, with 26 bases between. CDR3 in DNA: TGTGCCAGCAGCCAACGAACTACGGGGCACGGGGCCCGAGATACGCAGTATTTT. Translation: CASSQRTTGHGARDTQYF.

The DNA for the CDR3 is TGTGCCAGCGATGAGACACTCTACAATGAGCAGTTCTTC. Translation gives CASDETLYNEQFF. The chain uses TRBV6-5 and TRBJ2-1, with unresolved D. This CDR3 has 13 amino acids. V was cut by 8 bases and J by 3 bases, with 11 bases left in between. The germline V gene encodes CDR1 MNHEY and CDR2 SVGAGI.

The chain employs TRBV5-1 and TRBJ2-5; D is unclear. The germline V gene encodes CDR1 SGHRS and CDR2 YFSETQ. Between the trimmed V and J ends, which lost 0 bases and 1 base, there was a span of 19 bases. This CDR3 contains 18 residues. DNA for the CDR3: TGCGCCAGCAGCTTGGTGTCTACCCCTCGGACGGCCCAAGAGACCCAGTACTTC. Translating it yields CASSLVSTPRTAQETQYF.

The V and J genes are TRBV19 and TRBJ2-1, with 7 bases matching TRBD2. In germline, CDR1 is LNHDA, CDR2 SQIVND (reference sequence). J lost 4 bases, V lost 1 base, and 10 bases had no gene match. This CDR3 contains 17 residues. The CDR3 is CASSIAGGTPLYNEQFF. The CDR3 DNA sequence: TGTGCCAGTAGTATAGCGGGAGGTACCCCTCTGTACAATGAGCAGTTCTTC.

The CDR3 region is CASSQLPNRVFQGGLDYGYTF. The CDR3 DNA reads TGCGCCAGCAGTCAACTCCCAAATAGAGTCTTTCAGGGGGGCCTTGACTATGGCTACACCTTC. The genes are TRBV5-1 and TRBJ1-2; 7 bases are a match to TRBD1. V gave up 5 bases and J gave up 3 bases; unmatched junction bases: 28. CDR1 SGHRS and CDR2 YFSETQ come from the germline V gene. The CDR3 contains 21 residues.

This rearrangement joins TRBV18 to TRBJ1-6; TRBD1 aligns across 9 bases. This CDR3 region has 17 residues. J gave up 1 base and V 4 bases, and 5 bases lay outside the gene matches. Germline-derived CDR1 and CDR2 are KGHSH and LQKENI. In DNA form, the CDR3 reads TGTGCCAGCTCACACCAACAGGGGGCGTCCTATAATTCACCCCTCCACTTT. Protein: CASSHQQGASYNSPLHF.

The CDR3 protein is CASSSWDYSNTGELFF. The CDR3 DNA reads as TGTGCCAGCAGCTCCTGGGACTACTCGAACACCGGGGAGCTGTTTTTT. The rearrangement links TRBV7-2 to TRBJ2-2, with 7 bases matching TRBD2. The CDR3 is 16 amino acids. V shed 4 bases and J 0 bases; nucleotides not matched to a gene: 5. Germline lookup yields CDR1 SGHTA and CDR2 FQGNSA. Full variable domain (remainder filled in from reference TRBV7-2 and TRBJ2-2): GAGVSQSPSNKVTEKGKDVELRCDPISGHTALYWYRQSLGQGLEFLIYFQGNSAPDKSGLPSDRFSAERTGGSVSTLTIQRTQQEDSAVYLCASSSWDYSNTGELFFGEGSRLTVL.

In DNA, the CDR3 is TGTGCCAGCAGTTACACAGGGAGTAATGAAAAACTGTTTTTT. As protein: CASSYTGSNEKLFF. The rearrangement uses TRBV25-1 and TRBJ1-4, with D possibly being TRBD1 (6 bases). This CDR3 comprises 14 residues. Trimming cost V 5 bases and J 4 bases, with 11 bases left between them. The V gene's germline CDR1 is MGHDK and CDR2 SYGVNS. Full variable domain (missing parts from reference TRBV25-1 and TRBJ1-4): EADIYQTPRYLVIGTGKKITLECSQTMGHDKMYWYQQDPGMELHLIHYSYGVNSTEKGDLSSESTVSRIRTEHFPLTLESARPSHTSQYLCASSYTGSNEKLFFGSGTQLSVL.

The chain couples TRBV6-2 or TRBV6-3 to TRBJ2-1; a weak D match, TRBD2 (5 bases). V shed 2 bases and J shed 5 bases, with 10 bases lying between them. Germline V gene lookup returns CDR1 MNHEY and CDR2 SVGEGT. The CDR3 length is 14 residues. CDR3 residues: CASSYRGPNNEQFF. CDR3 coding DNA: TGTGCCAGCAGTTACCGGGGTCCTAACAATGAGCAGTTCTTC.

The chain couples TRBV5-6 to TRBJ1-1; weak D call: TRBD1 (6 bases). The germline V gene encodes CDR1 SGHDT and CDR2 YYEEEE. CDR3 length equals 14 residues. The V and J ends lost 4 bases and 4 bases respectively, with 14 bases between them. The DNA for the CDR3 is TGTGCCAGCAGCGTTGACAGGACCCTCACTGAAGCTTTCTTT. Translated: CASSVDRTLTEAFF.

CDR3 nucleotides: TGTGCCAGCAAACTCGGGACTAGCGGCTTGCCCTACGAGCAGTACTTC. Protein product: CASKLGTSGLPYEQYF. V is TRBV7-3 and J is TRBJ2-7; 11 bases are a match to TRBD2. The V segment lost 7 bases and the J segment 2 bases; nucleotides outside the gene matches: 10. This CDR3 is 16 amino acids long. Per germline, CDR1 SGHTA and CDR2 FQGTGA.

This clone was found once. The chain couples TRBV12-3 or TRBV12-4 to TRBJ2-2; D uncertain. The CDR3 runs 13 residues. Trimming stripped 2 bases from V and 6 bases from J, with 7 bases between. Here the CDR3 reads CASSLTSPGELFF. Here the CDR3 DNA reads TGTGCCAGCAGTTTAACGAGCCCCGGGGAGCTGTTTTTT.

The chain joins TRBV23-1 to TRBJ2-7, with 16 bases identical to TRBD2. TRBV23-1 qualifies as an ORF whose function is uncertain. The V segment lost 6 bases and the J segment 4 bases; nucleotides outside the gene matches: 15. This CDR3 is 19 amino acids long. The CDR3 here is CASSLGTSGRAPKPYEQYF. The CDR3 coding sequence is TGCGCCAGCAGCCTTGGGACTAGCGGGAGGGCCCCTAAACCATACGAGCAGTACTTC.